The T cell receptor (beta chain) described here comes from a study of blood T cell repertoires in COVID-19. Study summary: The origin of the acute and convalescent COVID-19 samples was the United States, Italy and Spain.

From germline, CDR1 is MDHEN and CDR2 SYDVKM. The CDR3 contains 12 residues. V lost 2 bases, J lost 10 bases, and 9 bases lay in between. Methods used by the authors: Reference gene primer amplification gave estimated nucleated cell counts. Generated by immunoSEQ multiplex PCR, the TCRdb table keeps only in-frame clones and is missing some. D and trimming were read from the DNA, whereas the V and J calls and clone size are those reported in that table. Among 90,000 to 120,000 clones, less than 80% were seen once, and the ten largest hold roughly 19%. The receptor was derived from a man aged 70-80 years with active or convalescent COVID-19. The V and J genes are TRBV28 and TRBJ2-1; unclear D gene. The material sequenced was peripheral blood. DNA of the CDR3: TGTGCCAGCAGTTTACGGTCCCTAGAGCAGTTCTTC. Translated: CASSLRSLEQFF.